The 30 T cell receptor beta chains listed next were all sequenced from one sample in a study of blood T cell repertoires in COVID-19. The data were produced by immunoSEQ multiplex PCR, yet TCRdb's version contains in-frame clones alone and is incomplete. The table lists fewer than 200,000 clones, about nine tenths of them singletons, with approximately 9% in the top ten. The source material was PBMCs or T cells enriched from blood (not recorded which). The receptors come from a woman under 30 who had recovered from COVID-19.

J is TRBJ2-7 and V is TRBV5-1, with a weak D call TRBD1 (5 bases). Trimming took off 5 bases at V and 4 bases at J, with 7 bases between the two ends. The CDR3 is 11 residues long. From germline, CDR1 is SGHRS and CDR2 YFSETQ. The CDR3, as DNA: TGCGCCAGCAGAGGGGAATACGAGCAGTACTTC. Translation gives CASRGEYEQYF.

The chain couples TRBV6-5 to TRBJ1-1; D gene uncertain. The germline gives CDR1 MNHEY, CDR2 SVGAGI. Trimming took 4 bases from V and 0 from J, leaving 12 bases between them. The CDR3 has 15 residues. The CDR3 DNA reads TGTGCCAGCAGTTTCCAACAGACCATGAACACTGAAGCTTTCTTT. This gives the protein CASSFQQTMNTEAFF.

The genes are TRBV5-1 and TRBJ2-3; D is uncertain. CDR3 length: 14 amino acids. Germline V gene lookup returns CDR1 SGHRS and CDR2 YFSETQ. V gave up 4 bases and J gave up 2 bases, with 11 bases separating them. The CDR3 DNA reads TGCGCCAGCAGCGTGCGGTTAGACACAGATACGCAGTATTTT. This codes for CASSVRLDTDTQYF.

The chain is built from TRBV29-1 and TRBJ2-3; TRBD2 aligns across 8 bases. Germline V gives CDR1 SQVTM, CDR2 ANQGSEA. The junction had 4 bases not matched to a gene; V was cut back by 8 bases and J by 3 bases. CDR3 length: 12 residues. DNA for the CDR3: TGCAGCTTTAGACTAGCGACAGATACGCAGTATTTT. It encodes CSFRLATDTQYF.

CDR3 protein: CAISERAGEHPPQHF. The CDR3, as DNA: TGTGCCATCAGTGAGCGAGCAGGGGAGCATCCGCCCCAGCATTTT. The chain employs TRBV10-3 and TRBJ1-5, with D possibly TRBD1 on 6 matching bases. The V gene's germline CDR1 is ENHRY and CDR2 SYGVKD. The CDR3 sequence is 15 residues long. V shed 2 bases and J shed 9 bases, with 17 bases lying between them.

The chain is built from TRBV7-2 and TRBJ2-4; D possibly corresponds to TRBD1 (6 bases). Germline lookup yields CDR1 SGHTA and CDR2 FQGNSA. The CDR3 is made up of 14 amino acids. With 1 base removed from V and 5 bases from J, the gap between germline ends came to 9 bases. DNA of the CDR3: TGTGCCAGCAGCTTAGTCGGGACACAAAACATTCAGTACTTC. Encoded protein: CASSLVGTQNIQYF.

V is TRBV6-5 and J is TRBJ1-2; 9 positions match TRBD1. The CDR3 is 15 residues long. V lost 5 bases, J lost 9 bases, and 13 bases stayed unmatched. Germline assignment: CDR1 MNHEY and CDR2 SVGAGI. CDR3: CASSTFMGQGGRYTF. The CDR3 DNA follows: TGTGCCAGCAGTACTTTTATGGGACAGGGAGGACGCTACACCTTC.

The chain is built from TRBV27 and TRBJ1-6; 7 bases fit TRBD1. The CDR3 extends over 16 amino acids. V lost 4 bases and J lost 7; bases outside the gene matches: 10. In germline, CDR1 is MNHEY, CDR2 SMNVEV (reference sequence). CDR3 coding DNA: TGTGCCAGCAGTTCACTTAGGACAGGTTTCAATTCACCCCTCCACTTT. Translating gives CASSSLRTGFNSPLHF.

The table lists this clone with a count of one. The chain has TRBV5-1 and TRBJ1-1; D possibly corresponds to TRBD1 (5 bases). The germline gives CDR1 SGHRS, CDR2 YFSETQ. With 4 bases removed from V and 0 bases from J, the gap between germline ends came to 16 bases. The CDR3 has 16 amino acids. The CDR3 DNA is TGCGCCAGCAGCCCGGAGGGGCCAGGGCTGAACACTGAAGCTTTCTTT. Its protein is CASSPEGPGLNTEAFF.

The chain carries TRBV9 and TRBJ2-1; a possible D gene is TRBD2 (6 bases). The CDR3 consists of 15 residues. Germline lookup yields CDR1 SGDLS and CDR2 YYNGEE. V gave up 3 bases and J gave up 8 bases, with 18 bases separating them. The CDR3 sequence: CASSGHSGVRDEQFF. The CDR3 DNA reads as TGTGCCAGCAGCGGACATAGCGGCGTTAGGGATGAGCAGTTCTTC.

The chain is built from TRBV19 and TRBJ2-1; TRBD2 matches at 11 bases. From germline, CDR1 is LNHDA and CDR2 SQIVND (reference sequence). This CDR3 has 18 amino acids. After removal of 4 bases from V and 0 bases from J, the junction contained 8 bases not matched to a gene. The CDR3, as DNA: TGTGCCAGTAGTAGGGGACTAGCGGTCCCACGCTCCTACAATGAGCAGTTCTTC. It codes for CASSRGLAVPRSYNEQFF. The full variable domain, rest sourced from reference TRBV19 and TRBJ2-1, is DGGITQSPKYLFRKEGQNVTLSCEQNLNHDAMYWYRQDPGQGLRLIYYSQIVNDFQKGDIAEGYSVSREKKESFPLTVTSAQKNPTAFYLCASSRGLAVPRSYNEQFFGPGTRLTVL.

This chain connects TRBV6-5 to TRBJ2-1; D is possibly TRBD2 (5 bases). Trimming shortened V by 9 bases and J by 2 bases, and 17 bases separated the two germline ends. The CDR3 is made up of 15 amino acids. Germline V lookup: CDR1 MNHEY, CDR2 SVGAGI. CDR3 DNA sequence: TGTGCCAGTCACGGATTGAGGGTTGCCTACAATGAGCAGTTCTTC. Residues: CASHGLRVAYNEQFF.

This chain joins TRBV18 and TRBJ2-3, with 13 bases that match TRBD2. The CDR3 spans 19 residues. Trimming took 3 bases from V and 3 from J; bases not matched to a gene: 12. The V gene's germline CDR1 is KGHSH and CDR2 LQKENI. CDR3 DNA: TGTGCCAGCTCACCTTATGGGACTAGCGGGGCCACGGGGACAGATACGCAGTATTTT. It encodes CASSPYGTSGATGTDTQYF.

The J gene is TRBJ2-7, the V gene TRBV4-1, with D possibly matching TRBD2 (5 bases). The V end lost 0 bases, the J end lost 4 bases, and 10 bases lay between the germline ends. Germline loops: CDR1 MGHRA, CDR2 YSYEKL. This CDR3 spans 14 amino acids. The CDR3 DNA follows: TGCGCCAGCAGCCAAGATCCAGGCGGGTACGAGCAGTACTTC. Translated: CASSQDPGGYEQYF.

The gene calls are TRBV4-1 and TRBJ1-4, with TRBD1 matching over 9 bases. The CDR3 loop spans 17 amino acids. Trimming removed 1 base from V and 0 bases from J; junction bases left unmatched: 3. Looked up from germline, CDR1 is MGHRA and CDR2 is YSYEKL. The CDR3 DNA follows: TGCGCCAGCAGCCAAGTAACAGGGGGCACAACTAATGAAAAACTGTTTTTT. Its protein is CASSQVTGGTTNEKLFF.

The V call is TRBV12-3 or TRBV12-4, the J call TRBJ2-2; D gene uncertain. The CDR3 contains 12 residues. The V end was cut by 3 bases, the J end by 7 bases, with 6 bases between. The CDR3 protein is CASSFSFGELFF. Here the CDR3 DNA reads TGTGCCAGCAGTTTTTCGTTCGGGGAGCTGTTTTTT.

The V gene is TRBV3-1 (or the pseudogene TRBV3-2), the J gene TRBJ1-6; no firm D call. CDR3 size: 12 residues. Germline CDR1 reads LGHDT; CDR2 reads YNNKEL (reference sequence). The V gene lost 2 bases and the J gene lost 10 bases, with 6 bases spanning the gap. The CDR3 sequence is CASSQYSSPLHF. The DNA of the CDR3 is TGTGCCAGCAGCCAATACTCCTCACCCCTCCACTTT.

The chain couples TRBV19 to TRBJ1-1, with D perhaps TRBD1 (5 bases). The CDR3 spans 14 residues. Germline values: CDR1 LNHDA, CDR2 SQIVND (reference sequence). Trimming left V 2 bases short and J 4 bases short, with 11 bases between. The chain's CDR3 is CASSILGEGTEAFF. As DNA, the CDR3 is TGTGCCAGTAGTATACTGGGGGAGGGCACTGAAGCTTTCTTT.

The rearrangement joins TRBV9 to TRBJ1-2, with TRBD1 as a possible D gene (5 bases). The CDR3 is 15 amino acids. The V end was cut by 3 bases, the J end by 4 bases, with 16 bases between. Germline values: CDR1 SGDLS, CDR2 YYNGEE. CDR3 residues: CASSDGQGYVYGYTF. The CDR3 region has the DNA TGTGCCAGCAGCGACGGACAAGGGTATGTCTATGGCTACACCTTC.

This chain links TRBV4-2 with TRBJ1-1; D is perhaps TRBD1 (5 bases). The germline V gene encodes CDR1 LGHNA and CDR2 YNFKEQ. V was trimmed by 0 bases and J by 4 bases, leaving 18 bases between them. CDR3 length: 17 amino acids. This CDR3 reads CASSQDKVGVWSTEAFF. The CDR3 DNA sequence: TGTGCCAGCAGCCAAGATAAGGTAGGGGTCTGGAGCACTGAAGCTTTCTTT.

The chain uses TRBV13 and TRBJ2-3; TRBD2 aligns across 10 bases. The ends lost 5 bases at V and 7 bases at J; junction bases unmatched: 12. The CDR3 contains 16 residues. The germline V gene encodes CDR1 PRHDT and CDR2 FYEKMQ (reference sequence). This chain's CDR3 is CASSPPAGGSVYTQYF. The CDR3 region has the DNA TGTGCCAGCAGCCCGCCAGCGGGGGGGTCTGTATATACGCAGTATTTT.

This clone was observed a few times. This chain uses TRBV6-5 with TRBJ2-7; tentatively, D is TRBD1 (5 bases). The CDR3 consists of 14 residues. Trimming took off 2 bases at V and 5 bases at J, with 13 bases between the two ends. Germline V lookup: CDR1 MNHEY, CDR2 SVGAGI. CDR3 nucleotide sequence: TGTGCCAGCAGTTACAGGGGTCGAGGTGACGAGCAGTACTTC. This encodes CASSYRGRGDEQYF.

DNA of the CDR3: TGTGCCAGCAGCTTGACACAATCAACTAATGAAAAACTGTTTTTT. This gives the protein CASSLTQSTNEKLFF. The rearrangement joins TRBV7-9 to TRBJ1-4; D not resolved. Between the trimmed V and J ends, which lost 3 bases and 0 bases, there was a span of 8 bases. Germline loops: CDR1 SEHNR, CDR2 FQNEAQ (reference sequence). The CDR3 consists of 15 residues.

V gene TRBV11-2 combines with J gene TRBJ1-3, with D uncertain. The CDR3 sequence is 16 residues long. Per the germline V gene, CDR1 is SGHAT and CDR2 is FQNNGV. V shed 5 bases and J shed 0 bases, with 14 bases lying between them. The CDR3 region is CASSLGGLISGNTIYF. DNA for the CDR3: TGTGCCAGCAGCCTTGGCGGCCTTATCTCTGGAAACACCATATATTTT.

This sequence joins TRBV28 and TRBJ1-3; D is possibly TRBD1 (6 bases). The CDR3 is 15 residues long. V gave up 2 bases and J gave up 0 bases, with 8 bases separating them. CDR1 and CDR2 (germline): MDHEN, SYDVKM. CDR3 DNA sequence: TGTGCCAGCAGTTTAGGACAGCTCTCTGGAAACACCATATATTTT. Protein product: CASSLGQLSGNTIYF.

The CDR3 bases are TGTGCCAGCACCAACCCGGGACAGGGCACAGATACGCAGTATTTT. Translation gives CASTNPGQGTDTQYF. The chain links TRBV2 to TRBJ2-3; 8 bases are a match to TRBD1. The CDR3 runs to 15 residues. Germline CDR1 is SNHLY and CDR2 is FYNNEI. After removal of 7 bases from V and 1 base from J, the junction contained 7 bases not matched to a gene. Full variable domain (missing parts from reference TRBV2 and TRBJ2-3): EPEVTQTPSHQVTQMGQEVILRCVPISNHLYFYWYRQILGQKVEFLVSFYNNEISEKSEIFDDQFSVERPDGSNFTLKIRSTKLEDSAMYFCASTNPGQGTDTQYFGPGTRLTVL.

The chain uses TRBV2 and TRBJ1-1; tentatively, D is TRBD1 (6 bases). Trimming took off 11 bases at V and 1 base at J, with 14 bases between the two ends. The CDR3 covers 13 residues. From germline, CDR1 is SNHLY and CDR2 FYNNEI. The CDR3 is CAGNRVPNTEAFF. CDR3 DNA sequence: TGTGCCGGAAACAGGGTCCCGAACACTGAAGCTTTCTTT.

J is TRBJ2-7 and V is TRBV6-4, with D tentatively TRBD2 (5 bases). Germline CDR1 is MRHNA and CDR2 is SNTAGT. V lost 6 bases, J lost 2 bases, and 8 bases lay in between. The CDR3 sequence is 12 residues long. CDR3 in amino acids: CASSAGAYEQYF. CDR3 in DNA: TGTGCCAGCAGCGCCGGGGCCTACGAGCAGTACTTC.

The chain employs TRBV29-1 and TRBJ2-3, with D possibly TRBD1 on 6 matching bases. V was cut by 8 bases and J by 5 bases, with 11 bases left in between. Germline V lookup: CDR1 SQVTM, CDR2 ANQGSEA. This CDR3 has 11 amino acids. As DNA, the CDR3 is TGCAGCACAGGGTTCAGAGATACGCAGTATTTT. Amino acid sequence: CSTGFRDTQYF.

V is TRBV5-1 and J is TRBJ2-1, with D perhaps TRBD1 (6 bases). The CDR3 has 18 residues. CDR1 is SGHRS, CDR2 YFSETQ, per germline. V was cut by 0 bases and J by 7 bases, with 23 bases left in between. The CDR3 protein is CASSLGLRQAAPMNEQFF. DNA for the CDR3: TGCGCCAGCAGCTTGGGATTGCGACAGGCAGCCCCAATGAATGAGCAGTTCTTC.